This entry concerns a single TCR beta chain. The antigen remains undetermined. The germline V gene encodes CDR1 LNHDA and CDR2 SQIVND (reference sequence). Losses at the gene ends were 4 bases for V and 6 bases for J; bases not matched to a gene: 9. This CDR3 is 15 amino acids long. This sample was included in a study of T cell responses to AZD1222 COVID-19 vaccine. Findings and caveats of the study: At baseline, just 6 or 7 AZD1222 recipients tested seropositive. Researchers took repertoire samples only after the peak T cell response had come. The breadth and depth of Spike-specific TCRs increased once two AZD1222 doses had been given.

Repertoires were generated with immunoSEQ multiplex PCR, while TCRdb's copy carries only in-frame clones and drops some. The table lists about 69,000 clones, roughly 83% of them singletons. This TCR was recovered from an adult who received the AZD1222 COVID-19 vaccine. Sequences were derived from peripheral blood, sampled 28 days after the second AZD1222 dose. The chain links TRBV19 to TRBJ2-1, with TRBD1 matching 7 bases. In DNA form, the CDR3 reads TGTGCCAGTAGTAGCCGAACGGCAGGGGGCAATGAGCAGTTCTTC. Translation: CASSSRTAGGNEQFF.